This T cell receptor beta chain is from a study of regulatory T cells in long-lasting Graves disease. Library construction for TCR beta used iRepertoire HTBI primers and Arm-PCR of CDR3 regions. Original processing notes: Segment identification across samples yielded 60 to 80 TRBV and more than 11 TRBJ segments. TCRdb itself ran the multiplex PCR reads through MiXCR, one entry per CDR3 protein. These V and J calls rely on TCRdb rather than the paper's analysis. The sample lists fewer than 500,000 distinct CDR3 sequences; 15% to 20% were seen once. As to time point: newly diagnosed GD, antithyroid drugs for less than 3 months. From RNA extracted from PBMCs, the TCR library was made. Germline V gives CDR1 MNHNS, CDR2 SASEGT. Trimming left V 6 bases short and J 5 bases short, with 14 bases between. The CDR3 has 14 residues. This clonotype was found many times. These data were also filed under a second study, of T cells in Graves' hyperthyroidism and ophthalmopathy.

This chain joins TRBV6-1 and TRBJ2-1; D remains ambiguous. This clonotype was sampled from a man aged 40-50 years with Graves disease. The source material was peripheral blood mononuclear cells (PBMCs), sampled at new diagnosis, from a patient treated with antithyroid drugs. The CDR3 coding sequence is TGTGCCAGCAGCCCCTACGGCCGGGACAATGAGCAGTTCTTC. Translation: CASSPYGRDNEQFF.